The following is a T cell receptor beta chain sequence with its context. What it recognizes is unknown. This sample is drawn from a study of T cell repertoires in cytomegalovirus infection. Study information: Both recently identified HLA-C-restricted and well-studied HLA-B-restricted CMV epitopes were used in the study. Based on public TCR beta signatures, there were indications of CMV infection and of a matching HLA type.

V lost 5 bases, J lost 0 bases, and 7 bases stayed unmatched. The CDR3 sequence is 16 residues long. Germline V gene lookup returns CDR1 SEHNR and CDR2 FQNEAQ (reference sequence). TCRdb passed the reads through MiXCR, listing each CDR3 protein once. The repertoire holds about 500,000 distinct CDR3 sequences, with about 33% as singletons. General study findings and limits: HLA-C-restricted CMV clonotypes gave the most frequent clonotype in two of eight donors.

This clonotype originated in a human donor in good health (CMV status not recorded). Some clones in this sample may be carry-over from other donors' samples. The specimen was cultured PBMCs, collected from culture after CMV antigen stimulation. The V gene is TRBV7-9, the J gene TRBJ1-1, with TRBD1 identical over 9 bases. The CDR3 spells CASSIRQGVMNTEAFF. The DNA of the CDR3 is TGTGCCAGCAGCATCCGACAGGGGGTAATGAACACTGAAGCTTTCTTT.